This T cell receptor (beta chain) derives from a study of cytomegalovirus exposure and HLA in healthy donors. V lost 2 bases to trimming and J lost 4 bases, with 12 bases between them. The CDR3 runs 15 residues. Germline V CDR1 and CDR2: SNHLY, FYNNEI. In the PCR, 60 Vbeta and 13 Jbeta primers were used. Profiling relied on immunoSEQ multiplex PCR, and the TCRdb table lists in-frame clones only, not all of them. The repertoire table contains approximately 210,000 clones. Overall study results and limits: For TCR beta chains, V- and J-gene trimming was later linked to a missense DCLRE1C variant.

Notes on this clone: The antigen is undetermined.

This chain joins TRBV2 and TRBJ1-3; D unclear. Specimen: PBMCs. The clonotype was recovered from a woman between 25 and 40 years old in good health and CMV-seropositive. For the CDR3, the DNA is TGTGCCAGCAGTGAACGGTCCGGGTCCGGAAACACCATATATTTT. Its translation is CASSERSGSGNTIYF.